This T cell receptor beta chain is drawn from a study of T-cell reconstitution after alpha-beta-depleted transplantation in children. It was with unique molecular identifiers that the TCRbeta library was prepared. TCRdb re-analysed the PCR reads in MiXCR, keeping a single row per CDR3 protein. The sample includes more than 300,000 distinct CDR3 sequences, 15% to 20% of them seen just once. The starting material was PBMCs, mostly from graft donor cells, obtained 360 days after TCRalphabeta/CD19-depleted stem cell transplant. The receptor's source is a male patient aged 2 to 9 who had a stem cell transplant for acute lymphoblastic leukemia, so the T cells may come from the graft donor.

The CDR3 DNA reads as TGTGCCTGGAGTGTCGTAGCGGGAGCAGGAGATACGCAGTATTTT. Amino acid sequence: CAWSVVAGAGDTQYF. The V call is TRBV30, the J call TRBJ2-3; 9 bases map to TRBD2. The CDR3 spans 15 residues. V shed 0 bases and J 5 bases; nucleotides not matched to a gene: 6. Germline CDR1 GTSNPN, CDR2 SVGIG (reference sequence).